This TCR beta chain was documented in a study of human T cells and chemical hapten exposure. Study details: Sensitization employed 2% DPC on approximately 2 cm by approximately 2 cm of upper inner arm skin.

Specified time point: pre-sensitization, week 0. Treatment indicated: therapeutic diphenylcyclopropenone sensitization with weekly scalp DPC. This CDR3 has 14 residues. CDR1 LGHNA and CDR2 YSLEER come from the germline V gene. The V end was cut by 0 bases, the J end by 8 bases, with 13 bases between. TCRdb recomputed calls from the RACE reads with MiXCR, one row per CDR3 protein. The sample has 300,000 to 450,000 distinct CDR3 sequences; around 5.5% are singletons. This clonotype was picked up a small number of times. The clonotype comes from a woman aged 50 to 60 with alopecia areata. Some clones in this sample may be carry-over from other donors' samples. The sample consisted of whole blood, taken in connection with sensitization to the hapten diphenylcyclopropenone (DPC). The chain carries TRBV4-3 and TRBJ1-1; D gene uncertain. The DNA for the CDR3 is TGCGCCAGCAGCCAAGAAACTGGAATGGTAGAAGCTTTCTTT. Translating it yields CASSQETGMVEAFF.